The present entry profiles one T cell receptor (beta chain) with its context. What it binds is not known. RNA transcripts served as the template for amplifying TCR beta CDR3 regions. RT-PCR in the first round (using the HTBI primer set) targeted the TCR CDR3. TCRdb itself ran the multiplex PCR reads through MiXCR, one entry per CDR3 protein. The sample yields more than 40,000 distinct CDR3 sequences, around 48% seen once. The data stem from a study of T cells in Graves' hyperthyroidism and ophthalmopathy. An absence of ophthalmopathy progression within 18 months meant stable Graves' hyperthyroidism. Patients aged 18 to 65 had newly diagnosed hyperthyroidism that had lasted under 2 months. Broader study findings: Ophthalmopathy, which appeared later, was predicted by the model a median roughly 6.5 months before onset.

This receptor was identified in a woman aged 50 to 65 with Graves' hyperthyroidism. Sequencing was done on a sample of peripheral blood or thyroid tissue (not recorded which).

Here the CDR3 reads CASSPRGDRATEAFF. The CDR3 coding sequence is TGTGCCAGTAGTCCTCGGGGGGACAGGGCCACTGAAGCTTTCTTT. This rearrangement joins TRBV19 to TRBJ1-1; 9 bases map to TRBD1. Looked up from germline, CDR1 is LNHDA and CDR2 is SQIVND (reference sequence). Trimming removed 5 bases from V and 4 bases from J; junction bases left unmatched: 8. This CDR3 has 15 amino acids.